This entry is about one T cell receptor beta chain. Its antigen is undetermined. Priming with a constant-region primer yielded TCR beta cDNA from 400 to 550 ng total RNA. A slightly modified ARM-PCR protocol with three nested multiplex PCR rounds produced these TCR beta libraries. The opening two PCR rounds, around 9 cycles each, paired TRBV1-TRBV30 forward primers with a C-beta reverse primer. A single record per CDR3 protein comes from TCRdb applying MiXCR to the multiplex PCR reads. The profile shows 100,000 or so distinct CDR3 sequences, about 63% of them singletons. The data were obtained in a study of tumor-infiltrating lymphocytes in primary liver carcinoma. Study overall: Those enrolled were patients of both sexes, who were aged 30 to 69 years.

Deletions cut 4 bases from V and 9 bases from J, with 16 bases between. This CDR3 is 14 amino acids long. Germline assignment: CDR1 LNHDA and CDR2 SQIVND (reference sequence). Co-extraction yielded RNA and DNA from roughly 20-30 mg of unsorted bulk tissue. General study points: Only about 8-24% of top clones occurred in every one of the five tumor regions. Tumor-adjacent and tumor-blood pairs displayed less overlap than did pairs of tumor regions.

V is TRBV19 and J is TRBJ2-1; D remains ambiguous. The specimen sequenced was liver tumor tissue from sampling region 2. Documented subset: tumor region T2, inferior pole. This TCR derives from a woman aged 55-75 years with primary liver carcinoma and hepatitis B virus infection. The DNA of the CDR3 is TGTGCCAGTAGTACGTGGGCATTGGTGGCTGAGCAGTTCTTC. Protein product: CASSTWALVAEQFF.